The clone carrying this T cell receptor (beta chain) was recorded only once. These data come from a study of CD8 T cells in Susac syndrome. After extraction with the RNeasy kit, about 0.45 to 1 ug of the RNA was reverse transcribed using random hexamers. The amplification used immunoSEQ multiplex PCR on TCR beta CDR3; it spanned 54 Vbeta and 13 Jbeta. In TCRdb, the immunoSEQ multiplex PCR reads were re-called with MiXCR into one record per CDR3 protein. This table holds approximately 190,000 distinct CDR3 sequences, roughly 92% found once. This CDR3 region has 14 residues. Trimming removed 7 bases at V and 5 bases at J, with 17 bases between.

Sequenced material: CD4+ T cells from PBMCs. This receptor was taken from a human donor in good health. The gene calls are TRBV12-3 or TRBV12-4 and TRBJ2-5; TRBD2 might be the D (6 bases). The CDR3 bases are TGTGCCAGCATCCAAGAGGGAGCGGGTGAGACCCAGTACTTC. Its translation is CASIQEGAGETQYF.